A single sample gave rise to the 14 T cell receptor beta chains below, sequenced in a study of blood T cell repertoires in COVID-19. Only in-frame clones appear in the TCRdb table, and some are missing; sequencing was by immunoSEQ multiplex PCR. The sample has 100,000 to 150,000 clones, roughly 84% seen once. Sequences were obtained from peripheral blood. The source is a woman older than 75 with acute or convalescent COVID-19.

The J gene is TRBJ2-5, the V gene TRBV5-4; 8 bases are shared with TRBD2. The junction had 5 bases not matched to a gene; V was cut back by 3 bases and J by 4 bases. In germline, CDR1 is SGHNT, CDR2 YYREEE (reference sequence). This CDR3 has 14 residues. As DNA, the CDR3 is TGTGCCAGCAGCTACCTGGGACTAGTAGAGACCCAGTACTTC. It encodes CASSYLGLVETQYF.

This clone is a singleton in its sample. The chain couples TRBV27 to TRBJ2-5; maybe TRBD1 (6 bases). CDR3 length equals 14 residues. Trimming cost V 5 bases and J 5 bases, with 15 bases left between them. In germline, CDR1 is MNHEY, CDR2 SMNVEV (reference sequence). CDR3 DNA: TGTGCCAGCAGTACTACAGGGTTATTGGAGACCCAGTACTTC. This translates into CASSTTGLLETQYF.

The J gene is TRBJ2-2, the V gene TRBV6-2 or TRBV6-3; 9 bases line up with TRBD1. The CDR3 runs 14 residues. Germline values: CDR1 MNHEY, CDR2 SVGEGT. V dropped 6 bases and J dropped 7; count of bases not matched to a gene: 6. The CDR3 region is CASSPRQGVGELFF. For the CDR3, the DNA is TGTGCCAGCAGCCCCAGACAGGGGGTCGGGGAGCTGTTTTTT.

The V call is TRBV6-2 or TRBV6-3, the J call TRBJ1-2, with TRBD1 identical over 10 bases. The CDR3 has 16 residues. J gave up 6 bases and V 2 bases, and 9 bases lay outside the gene matches. In germline, CDR1 is MNHEY, CDR2 SVGEGT. CDR3 loop: CASSYPPRTGGNGYTF. The CDR3 nucleotides are TGTGCCAGCAGTTACCCTCCTAGGACAGGGGGGAATGGCTACACCTTC.

This chain joins TRBV10-2 and TRBJ2-3; 11 bases line up with TRBD2. This CDR3 has 15 residues. Germline V CDR1 and CDR2: WSHSY, SAAADI. The V gene end was trimmed by 8 bases and the J gene end by 4 bases; junction bases not matched to a gene: 8. CDR3 region: CASSNSGGASDTQYF. The CDR3 coding sequence is TGCGCCAGCTCAAATAGCGGGGGGGCATCAGATACGCAGTATTTT.

V is TRBV5-1 and J is TRBJ2-5; 7 bases fit TRBD1. The V and J ends lost 4 bases and 1 base, in that order; junction bases with no gene match: 10. The germline V gene encodes CDR1 SGHRS and CDR2 YFSETQ. The CDR3 runs 16 residues. The CDR3 is CASSIQTGVGQETQYF. CDR3 nucleotide sequence: TGCGCCAGCAGCATACAAACAGGGGTTGGCCAAGAGACCCAGTACTTC.

The count of this clone is one. The chain uses TRBV19 and TRBJ2-1; TRBD2 matches 11 bases. Trimming at V came to 4 bases and at J to 10 bases, leaving 9 bases not matched to a gene. The length of the CDR3 is 15 residues. Germline CDR1 and CDR2: LNHDA and SQIVND (reference sequence). The CDR3 DNA sequence: TGTGCCAGTAGTAAGTTAGCGGGGGGGCCTAGGGAGCAGTTCTTC. Translating gives CASSKLAGGPREQFF.

This chain uses TRBV6-5 with TRBJ2-7, with 7 bases that match TRBD2. Germline CDR1 and CDR2: MNHEY and SVGAGI. V shed 9 bases, J shed 4 bases, and the junction held 6 bases outside the gene matches. The CDR3 length is 12 residues. CDR3 nucleotides: TGTGCCAGTGGGCCCGGGGGGTACGAGCAGTACTTC. It encodes CASGPGGYEQYF.

The chain combines TRBV4-1 with TRBJ2-3; 13 nucleotides align to TRBD2. This CDR3 spans 15 amino acids. From germline, CDR1 is MGHRA and CDR2 YSYEKL. Trimming cost V 5 bases and J 6 bases; bases outside gene matches: 5. The CDR3 loop is CASSGGLAGLDTQYF. The CDR3 region has the DNA TGCGCCAGCAGCGGGGGACTAGCGGGGTTGGATACGCAGTATTTT.

The V gene is TRBV19, the J gene TRBJ1-4; 8 nucleotides match TRBD1. The CDR3 spans 15 residues. V lost 7 bases, J lost 0 bases, and 4 bases stayed unmatched. Germline CDR1 is LNHDA and CDR2 is SQIVND (reference sequence). The CDR3 is CASMQGAATNEKLFF. The CDR3 DNA follows: TGTGCCAGTATGCAGGGGGCTGCAACTAATGAAAAACTGTTTTTT.

V and J are TRBV11-2 and TRBJ2-3, with D unresolved. This CDR3 has 14 amino acids. The ends were cut back, 5 bases at V and 0 bases at J, with 9 bases in the middle. Germline V gene lookup returns CDR1 SGHAT and CDR2 FQNNGV. CDR3 sequence (DNA): TGTGCCAGCAGCCTCCCCCTGAGCACAGATACGCAGTATTTT. Residues: CASSLPLSTDTQYF. The full variable domain, completed using reference TRBV11-2 and TRBJ2-3, is EAGVAQSPRYKIIEKRQSVAFWCNPISGHATLYWYQQILGQGPKLLIQFQNNGVVDDSQLPKDRFSAERLKGVDSTLKIQPAKLEDSAVYLCASSLPLSTDTQYFGPGTRLTVL.

V gene TRBV6-5 combines with J gene TRBJ1-4; TRBD1 agrees at 7 bases. Germline V lookup: CDR1 MNHEY, CDR2 SVGAGI. The length of the CDR3 is 14 residues. The trim removed 6 bases at V and 6 bases at J, leaving 7 bases unmatched. DNA of the CDR3: TGTGCCAGCAGGCTACAGGGGAGTTATGAAAAACTGTTTTTT. This gives the protein CASRLQGSYEKLFF.

The chain uses TRBV28 and TRBJ2-7, with TRBD2 identical over 7 bases. Germline CDR1 is MDHEN and CDR2 is SYDVKM. The CDR3 spans 16 residues. The V segment lost 5 bases and the J segment 4 bases; nucleotides outside the gene matches: 14. The CDR3 region is CASSGGVASLLYEQYF. CDR3 coding DNA: TGTGCCAGCAGTGGGGGGGTCGCTTCACTGTTATACGAGCAGTACTTC. Together with reference TRBV28 and TRBJ2-7, the CDR3 gives the full variable domain: DVKVTQSSRYLVKRTGEKVFLECVQDMDHENMFWYRQDPGLGLRLIYFSYDVKMKEKGDIPEGYSVSREKKERFSLILESASTNQTSMYLCASSGGVASLLYEQYFGPGTRLTVT.

The CDR3 spells CASSNSGGRTEAFF. The CDR3 nucleotides read TGCGCCAGCAGCAACTCAGGGGGACGCACTGAAGCTTTCTTT. The chain uses TRBV5-1 and TRBJ1-1, with TRBD1 identical over 7 bases. Germline lookup yields CDR1 SGHRS and CDR2 YFSETQ. The junction had 7 bases not matched to a gene; V was cut back by 4 bases and J by 4 bases. This CDR3 has 14 residues.